Listed below are T cell receptor beta chains from one sample, sequenced in a study of vaccination and CD4 T cells after COVID-19. These receptors have no known antigen. TCRdb ran MiXCR on the PCR reads and lists one entry per CDR3 protein. Of fewer than 3,000 distinct CDR3 sequences in the sample, nearly 85% were seen once. The sample comprised CD4+ T cells from blood, cultured in vitro. Every receptor here comes from a human donor who had recovered from COVID-19. Both conserved end residues are part of each CDR3. A D gene is named only where the DNA matches it firmly. Where a row states a size, it is once, few, many or the class of an expanded clone; other rows omit it.

cdr3_aa: CATSRWSYGGLSETQYF; cdr3_nt: TGTGCCACCAGCAGATGGTCCTACGGGGGGCTCTCCGAGACCCAGTACTTC; d_call: -; cdr3_length: 17; j_call: TRBJ2-5; clone_size: once; v_call: TRBV15
cdr3_aa: CATRQEFLYGYTF; cdr3_nt: TGTGCCACCCGACAGGAATTTCTCTATGGCTACACCTTC; d_call: -; cdr3_length: 13; j_call: TRBJ1-2; clone_size: -; v_call: TRBV19
cdr3_aa: CASSLGQGHGYTF; cdr3_nt: TGTGCCAGCAGCTTAGGGCAGGGACATGGCTACACCTTC; d_call: -; cdr3_length: 13; j_call: TRBJ1-2; clone_size: -; v_call: TRBV7-9
cdr3_aa: CASSVGTGGDYGYIF; cdr3_nt: TGTGCCAGTAGTGTCGGGACAGGGGGAGACTATGGCTACATCTTC; d_call: TRBD1; cdr3_length: 15; j_call: TRBJ1-2; clone_size: -; v_call: TRBV19
cdr3_aa: CAIRGETGVGYTF; cdr3_nt: TGTGCCATCAGAGGAGAGACAGGGGTCGGCTACACCTTC; d_call: TRBD1; cdr3_length: 13; j_call: TRBJ1-2; clone_size: -; v_call: TRBV10-3
cdr3_aa: CASSPRGSPLHF; cdr3_nt: TGTGCCAGCTCACCAAGGGGATCACCCCTCCACTTT; d_call: -; cdr3_length: 12; j_call: TRBJ1-6; clone_size: -; v_call: TRBV18
cdr3_aa: CASSDGQKGETQYF; cdr3_nt: TGTGCCAGCAGTGATGGACAGAAGGGAGAGACCCAGTACTTC; d_call: -; cdr3_length: 14; j_call: TRBJ2-5; clone_size: once; v_call: TRBV2
cdr3_aa: CASSYRAGSYYGYTF; cdr3_nt: TGTGCCAGCAGCTACCGGGCAGGTTCTTACTATGGCTACACCTTC; d_call: -; cdr3_length: 15; j_call: TRBJ1-2; clone_size: -; v_call: TRBV7-2
cdr3_aa: CASSWDREETQYF; cdr3_nt: TGTGCCAGTAGCTGGGACAGGGAAGAGACCCAGTACTTC; d_call: TRBD1; cdr3_length: 13; j_call: TRBJ2-5; clone_size: -; v_call: TRBV19
cdr3_aa: CASSRQAYTQYF; cdr3_nt: TGTGCCAGCAGCCGCCAGGCCTATACGCAGTATTTT; d_call: -; cdr3_length: 12; j_call: TRBJ2-3; clone_size: -; v_call: TRBV7-9
cdr3_aa: CASSYSRGPNTGELFF; cdr3_nt: TGTGCCAGCAGTTACTCGCGGGGACCGAACACCGGGGAGCTGTTTTTT; d_call: -; cdr3_length: 16; j_call: TRBJ2-2; clone_size: few; v_call: TRBV6-5
cdr3_aa: CASSYSDMGTQGGAFF; cdr3_nt: TGTGCCAGCAGTTACTCGGACATGGGAACCCAAGGGGGGGCTTTCTTT; d_call: -; cdr3_length: 16; j_call: TRBJ1-1; clone_size: hyperexpanded; v_call: TRBV6-5
cdr3_aa: CSARHSNYGYTF; cdr3_nt: TGCAGTGCTAGGCACAGCAACTATGGCTACACCTTC; d_call: -; cdr3_length: 12; j_call: TRBJ1-2; clone_size: once; v_call: TRBV20-1
cdr3_aa: CSARFSLNTQYF; cdr3_nt: TGCAGTGCTAGATTTTCGCTGAATACGCAGTATTTT; d_call: -; cdr3_length: 12; j_call: TRBJ2-3; clone_size: -; v_call: TRBV20-1
cdr3_aa: CASSKEPRGGEWINQPQHF; cdr3_nt: TGTGCCAGCAGTAAAGAACCCAGGGGCGGGGAGTGGATCAATCAGCCCCAGCATTTT; d_call: -; cdr3_length: 19; j_call: TRBJ1-5; clone_size: -; v_call: TRBV2
cdr3_aa: CASSLRYEQYF; cdr3_nt: TGTGCCAGCAGTTTACGCTACGAGCAGTACTTC; d_call: -; cdr3_length: 11; j_call: TRBJ2-7; clone_size: -; v_call: TRBV28
cdr3_aa: CASSGYRGGSNVLTF; cdr3_nt: TGCGCCAGCAGTGGATATCGAGGGGGCTCCAACGTCCTGACTTTC; d_call: TRBD1; cdr3_length: 15; j_call: TRBJ2-6; clone_size: -; v_call: TRBV10-1
cdr3_aa: CASGLPGGRELFF; cdr3_nt: TGTGCTAGTGGTTTACCTGGAGGAAGGGAGCTGTTTTTT; d_call: -; cdr3_length: 13; j_call: TRBJ2-2; clone_size: -; v_call: TRBV12-5
cdr3_aa: CASSYGQGRSEAFF; cdr3_nt: TGTGCCAGCAGTTACGGGCAGGGACGGTCTGAAGCTTTCTTT; d_call: -; cdr3_length: 14; j_call: TRBJ1-1; clone_size: -; v_call: TRBV6-5
cdr3_aa: CAWSPSWGVDGYGYTF; cdr3_nt: TGTGCCTGGAGTCCATCTTGGGGGGTGGATGGCTATGGCTACACCTTC; d_call: -; cdr3_length: 16; j_call: TRBJ1-2; clone_size: -; v_call: TRBV30
cdr3_aa: CASSLEGGSQPQHF; cdr3_nt: TGTGCCAGCAGCTTAGAGGGTGGGTCTCAGCCCCAGCATTTT; d_call: -; cdr3_length: 14; j_call: TRBJ1-5; clone_size: -; v_call: TRBV7-8
cdr3_aa: CASSYTPEEKLFF; cdr3_nt: TGTGCCAGCAGTTATACGCCAGAAGAAAAACTGTTTTTT; d_call: -; cdr3_length: 13; j_call: TRBJ1-4; clone_size: -; v_call: TRBV6-2/TRBV6-3
cdr3_aa: CASSRSEGGAYEQYF; cdr3_nt: TGTGCCAGCAGTCGGTCGGAGGGCGGCGCCTACGAGCAGTACTTC; d_call: -; cdr3_length: 15; j_call: TRBJ2-7; clone_size: -; v_call: TRBV27
cdr3_aa: CASSLVASGGLGDTQYF; cdr3_nt: TGTGCCAGCAGCTTAGTTGCTAGCGGGGGGTTAGGGGATACGCAGTATTTT; d_call: TRBD2; cdr3_length: 17; j_call: TRBJ2-3; clone_size: -; v_call: TRBV7-2
cdr3_aa: CASSLGGTGELYGYTF; cdr3_nt: TGTGCCAGCAGCTTGGGAGGGACAGGGGAACTCTATGGCTACACCTTC; d_call: TRBD1; cdr3_length: 16; j_call: TRBJ1-2; clone_size: -; v_call: TRBV5-4
cdr3_aa: CATSDFGDTDTQYF; cdr3_nt: TGTGCCACCAGTGATTTCGGGGACACAGATACGCAGTATTTT; d_call: -; cdr3_length: 14; j_call: TRBJ2-3; clone_size: -; v_call: TRBV24-1
cdr3_aa: CASSFIRIQGAGLRNEQFF; cdr3_nt: TGTGCCAGCAGTTTCATCCGCATCCAGGGGGCCGGATTGCGGAATGAGCAGTTCTTC; d_call: TRBD1; cdr3_length: 19; j_call: TRBJ2-1; clone_size: -; v_call: TRBV28
cdr3_aa: CASSERFSQHF; cdr3_nt: TGTGCCAGCAGTGAAAGGTTCTCCCAGCATTTT; d_call: -; cdr3_length: 11; j_call: TRBJ1-5; clone_size: -; v_call: TRBV2
cdr3_aa: CASSYRDTTYEQYF; cdr3_nt: TGTGCCAGCAGTTACCGGGACACTACCTACGAGCAGTACTTC; d_call: -; cdr3_length: 14; j_call: TRBJ2-7; clone_size: -; v_call: TRBV6-5
cdr3_aa: CASSLWEGRGDTEAFF; cdr3_nt: TGTGCCAGCAGTTTATGGGAGGGAAGAGGGGACACTGAAGCTTTCTTT; d_call: -; cdr3_length: 16; j_call: TRBJ1-1; clone_size: -; v_call: TRBV28
cdr3_aa: CGAGQGRWNSPLHF; cdr3_nt: TGTGGGGCGGGACAGGGAAGGTGGAATTCACCCCTCCACTTT; d_call: TRBD1; cdr3_length: 14; j_call: TRBJ1-6; clone_size: -; v_call: TRBV19
cdr3_aa: CASSFDRERTDTQYF; cdr3_nt: TGTGCCAGCAGCTTTGACAGGGAGCGCACAGATACGCAGTATTTT; d_call: TRBD1; cdr3_length: 15; j_call: TRBJ2-3; clone_size: -; v_call: TRBV7-9
cdr3_aa: CASSIPGGGNTIYF; cdr3_nt: TGTGCCAGTAGTATTCCTGGAGGTGGAAACACCATATATTTT; d_call: -; cdr3_length: 14; j_call: TRBJ1-3; clone_size: -; v_call: TRBV19
cdr3_aa: CASSRNREGLGYGYTF; cdr3_nt: TGTGCCAGCAGTAGAAACCGCGAGGGTCTAGGCTATGGCTACACCTTC; d_call: -; cdr3_length: 16; j_call: TRBJ1-2; clone_size: -; v_call: TRBV6-1
cdr3_aa: CASSLDYEQYF; cdr3_nt: TGTGCCAGCAGTCTGGACTACGAGCAGTACTTC; d_call: -; cdr3_length: 11; j_call: TRBJ2-7; clone_size: -; v_call: TRBV6-2/TRBV6-3
cdr3_aa: CSARPLAGGRETQYF; cdr3_nt: TGCAGTGCTAGACCCCTAGCGGGGGGTCGGGAGACCCAGTACTTC; d_call: TRBD2; cdr3_length: 15; j_call: TRBJ2-5; clone_size: -; v_call: TRBV20-1
cdr3_aa: CATSDHTRANNQPQHF; cdr3_nt: TGTGCCACCAGTGACCATACCCGGGCCAACAATCAGCCCCAGCATTTT; d_call: -; cdr3_length: 16; j_call: TRBJ1-5; clone_size: -; v_call: TRBV24-1
cdr3_aa: CASSLARITGELFF; cdr3_nt: TGTGCCAGCAGCCTTGCTAGGATCACCGGGGAGCTGTTTTTT; d_call: -; cdr3_length: 14; j_call: TRBJ2-2; clone_size: few; v_call: TRBV5-8
cdr3_aa: CASSRIQGGQPQHF; cdr3_nt: TGTGCCAGCAGCCGCATCCAGGGGGGTCAGCCCCAGCATTTT; d_call: TRBD1; cdr3_length: 14; j_call: TRBJ1-5; clone_size: -; v_call: TRBV12-3/TRBV12-4
cdr3_aa: CASPGVNDYEQYF; cdr3_nt: TGTGCCAGCCCAGGGGTGAATGACTACGAGCAGTACTTC; d_call: -; cdr3_length: 13; j_call: TRBJ2-7; clone_size: large; v_call: TRBV6-1
cdr3_aa: CASSLVVEAPQHF; cdr3_nt: TGTGCCAGCAGCTTAGTGGTGGAAGCCCCCCAGCATTTT; d_call: -; cdr3_length: 13; j_call: TRBJ1-5; clone_size: -; v_call: TRBV7-8
cdr3_aa: CASSKGTGGTYEQYF; cdr3_nt: TGTGCCAGCAGCAAAGGGACAGGGGGCACCTACGAGCAGTACTTC; d_call: -; cdr3_length: 15; j_call: TRBJ2-7; clone_size: -; v_call: TRBV21-1
cdr3_aa: CASRQGGPGGYTF; cdr3_nt: TGTGCCAGTCGACAGGGTGGGCCTGGAGGCTACACCTTC; d_call: TRBD1; cdr3_length: 13; j_call: TRBJ1-2; clone_size: -; v_call: TRBV27
cdr3_aa: CSASARARTNEKLFF; cdr3_nt: TGCAGTGCTAGCGCCCGGGCTAGAACTAATGAAAAACTGTTTTTT; d_call: -; cdr3_length: 15; j_call: TRBJ1-4; clone_size: -; v_call: TRBV20-1
cdr3_aa: CASSPFGSGAYEQYF; cdr3_nt: TGTGCCAGCAGCCCCTTCGGGTCAGGGGCCTACGAGCAGTACTTC; d_call: -; cdr3_length: 15; j_call: TRBJ2-7; clone_size: -; v_call: TRBV7-9
cdr3_aa: CASSEWTAGDYGYTF; cdr3_nt: TGTGCCAGCAGTGAGTGGACAGCTGGGGACTATGGCTACACCTTC; d_call: -; cdr3_length: 15; j_call: TRBJ1-2; clone_size: -; v_call: TRBV6-1
cdr3_aa: CASSSQGRVYEQYF; cdr3_nt: TGTGCCAGCAGCTCCCAGGGGAGGGTCTACGAGCAGTACTTC; d_call: -; cdr3_length: 14; j_call: TRBJ2-7; clone_size: -; v_call: TRBV12-3/TRBV12-4
cdr3_aa: CAWSAGTGVIYGYTF; cdr3_nt: TGTGCCTGGAGTGCCGGGACAGGCGTAATCTATGGCTACACCTTC; d_call: TRBD1; cdr3_length: 15; j_call: TRBJ1-2; clone_size: -; v_call: TRBV30
cdr3_aa: CSARSPGLADTDTQYF; cdr3_nt: TGCAGTGCTAGATCGCCGGGACTAGCGGACACAGATACGCAGTATTTT; d_call: TRBD2; cdr3_length: 16; j_call: TRBJ2-3; clone_size: -; v_call: TRBV20-1
cdr3_aa: CASSESEFRPQHF; cdr3_nt: TGTGCCAGCAGTGAATCTGAATTCAGGCCCCAGCATTTT; d_call: -; cdr3_length: 13; j_call: TRBJ1-5; clone_size: -; v_call: TRBV6-1
cdr3_aa: CASSSSGQAFEAFF; cdr3_nt: TGTGCCAGCTCATCTTCGGGACAGGCCTTCGAAGCTTTCTTT; d_call: TRBD1; cdr3_length: 14; j_call: TRBJ1-1; clone_size: -; v_call: TRBV18
cdr3_aa: CASSWGTGGSGNTIYF; cdr3_nt: TGTGCCAGCAGCTGGGGGACAGGGGGTTCTGGAAACACCATATATTTT; d_call: TRBD1; cdr3_length: 16; j_call: TRBJ1-3; clone_size: few; v_call: TRBV7-9
cdr3_aa: CASSFGQTNSPLHF; cdr3_nt: TGTGCCAGCAGCTTCGGACAGACTAATTCACCCCTCCACTTT; d_call: -; cdr3_length: 14; j_call: TRBJ1-6; clone_size: -; v_call: TRBV7-9
cdr3_aa: CASSGPGTGREKLFF; cdr3_nt: TGTGCCAGCAGTGGCCCCGGGACAGGGAGGGAAAAACTGTTTTTT; d_call: TRBD1; cdr3_length: 15; j_call: TRBJ1-4; clone_size: -; v_call: TRBV6-4
cdr3_aa: CASSEGGAYEQYF; cdr3_nt: TGTGCCAGCAGTGAAGGAGGGGCGTACGAGCAGTACTTC; d_call: -; cdr3_length: 13; j_call: TRBJ2-7; clone_size: -; v_call: TRBV2